The 23 T cell receptor beta chains given below trace back to one sample, sequenced in a study of control samples from healthy donors and cancer patients. TCRdb's table, derived via immunoSEQ multiplex PCR, lists solely in-frame clones and lacks some. The sample has around 200,000 clones, roughly 94% seen once. Sequenced: blood. The receptors stem from a man between 50 and 59 years old in good health.

The J gene is TRBJ2-7, the V gene TRBV6-5; D call uncertain. V dropped 2 bases and J dropped 2 bases, with 10 bases sitting between them. The germline V gene has CDR1 MNHEY and CDR2 SVGAGI. This CDR3 region has 14 residues. In DNA, the CDR3 is TGTGCCAGCAGTTACGCCCTGGCTACCTACGAGCAGTACTTC. Its protein product is CASSYALATYEQYF.

As to this clone: No DNA is shown, since the ends of the CDR3 on it are uncertain; the CDR3 is the one TCRdb lists. The CDR3 region is CASSFGAGVGKLFF. The J gene is TRBJ1-4, the V gene TRBV27. In germline, CDR1 is MNHEY, CDR2 SMNVEV (reference sequence). The CDR3 contains 14 residues when both ends are counted.

This clone showed up just once. V is TRBV19 and J is TRBJ2-1; 9 bases match TRBD1. This CDR3 is built from 14 residues. CDR1 LNHDA and CDR2 SQIVND come from the germline V gene (reference sequence). Unmatched junction bases numbered 10, after V lost 7 bases and J lost 9 bases. CDR3 sequence (DNA): TGTGCCAGTATAGAGGGGACAGGGAGGGGTGAGCAGTTCTTC. Protein: CASIEGTGRGEQFF.

The J gene is TRBJ2-6, the V gene TRBV5-1, with D maybe TRBD1 (6 bases). V was pared by 1 base and J by 2 bases, with 13 bases between. Per germline, CDR1 SGHRS and CDR2 YFSETQ. The CDR3 extends over 17 amino acids. The CDR3 nucleotides read TGCGCCAGCAGCTTGTATTGGACAGTAACTGGGGCCAACGTCCTGACTTTC. Residues: CASSLYWTVTGANVLTF. Supplemented by reference TRBV5-1 and TRBJ2-6, the full variable domain reads KAGVTQTPRYLIKTRGQQVTLSCSPISGHRSVSWYQQTPGQGLQFLFEYFSETQRNKGNFPGRFSGRQFSNSRSEMNVSTLELGDSALYLCASSLYWTVTGANVLTFGAGSRLTVL.

The J gene is TRBJ1-5, the V gene TRBV28, with D unclear. The CDR3 is 13 residues long. Between the trimmed V and J ends, which lost 4 bases and 7 bases, there was a span of 11 bases. CDR1 is MDHEN and CDR2 is SYDVKM in the germline V gene. The CDR3 protein is CASSSGVGQPQHF. CDR3 in DNA: TGTGCCAGCAGTTCCGGCGTTGGACAGCCCCAGCATTTT.

V gene TRBV29-1 combines with J gene TRBJ2-7; the D gene is possibly TRBD1 (6 bases). CDR1 and CDR2 from the germline V gene are SQVTM and ANQGSEA. V was clipped by 4 bases and J by 5 bases, with 15 bases between them. This CDR3 has 13 amino acids. CDR3 region: CSVVAGALHEQYV. The CDR3 DNA sequence: TGCAGCGTTGTAGCAGGGGCCTTGCACGAGCAGTACGTC.

J is TRBJ1-1 and V is TRBV11-3, with 7 bases aligning to TRBD1. In germline, CDR1 is SGHNT, CDR2 YENEEA. CDR3 length: 15 residues. Trimming at V came to 5 bases and at J to 1 base, leaving 7 bases not matched to a gene. CDR3 coding DNA: TGTGCCAGCAGCCCAGGGGGACAGTCGAACACTGAAGCTTTCTTT. This gives the protein CASSPGGQSNTEAFF.

The chain employs TRBV28 and TRBJ2-3; D uncertain. Germline CDR1 is MDHEN and CDR2 is SYDVKM. The CDR3 runs 13 residues. V shed 7 bases and J shed 0 bases, with 8 bases lying between them. In DNA form, the CDR3 reads TGTGCCAGCACCGCAGTGAGCACAGATACGCAGTATTTT. Protein sequence: CASTAVSTDTQYF. Full variable domain (outside the CDR3, taken from reference TRBV28 and TRBJ2-3): DVKVTQSSRYLVKRTGEKVFLECVQDMDHENMFWYRQDPGLGLRLIYFSYDVKMKEKGDIPEGYSVSREKKERFSLILESASTNQTSMYLCASTAVSTDTQYFGPGTRLTVL.

The genes are TRBV21-1 and TRBJ1-3; TRBD1, the table's D call, was not compared with the DNA. TRBV21-1 is an annotated pseudogene. The CDR3 length is 20 residues. The CDR3 DNA sequence: TGTGCCAGCAGCAACCCTTCCGGCAGGGGCCGCCTGGTCTCTGGAAACACCATATATTTT. Amino acid sequence: CASSNPSGRGRLVSGNTIYF.

As DNA, the CDR3 is TGTGCCAGCAGCTTCCTCGTGGGCGGTGAAGCTTTCTTT. Its protein is CASSFLVGGEAFF. The V and J genes are TRBV7-2 and TRBJ1-1; D is undetermined. Germline assignment: CDR1 SGHTA and CDR2 FQGNSA. The CDR3 sequence is 13 residues long. Trimming removed 3 bases at V and 7 bases at J, with 12 bases between.

The chain uses TRBV6-5 and TRBJ1-2; no firm D call. V gave up 0 bases and J gave up 0 bases, with 8 bases separating them. CDR1 and CDR2 (germline): MNHEY, SVGAGI. The CDR3 is made up of 15 amino acids. The CDR3 bases are TGTGCCAGCAGTTACTCGGGCTATACTAACTATGGCTACACCTTC. Its protein product is CASSYSGYTNYGYTF.

V usage is TRBV25-1 and J usage is TRBJ1-4, with no clear D. Germline V lookup: CDR1 MGHDK, CDR2 SYGVNS. V was clipped by 2 bases and J by 8 bases, with 3 bases between them. CDR3 length: 11 amino acids. The CDR3 loop reads CASSEAEKLFF. Written as DNA, the CDR3 is TGTGCCAGCAGTGAAGCGGAAAAACTGTTTTTT.

The chain links TRBV6-5 to TRBJ1-6; 9 nucleotides align to TRBD1. Germline trimming cut 6 bases from V and 9 bases from J; bases unmatched to any gene: 9. The CDR3 length is 15 residues. CDR1 and CDR2 from the germline V gene are MNHEY and SVGAGI. The CDR3 DNA reads TGTGCCAGCAGGCCAGGTCGGGACAGGGCTTCACCCCTCCACTTT. Its protein product is CASRPGRDRASPLHF.

The chain has TRBV7-6 and TRBJ2-2; D gene ambiguous. The CDR3 extends over 14 amino acids. Trimming removed 5 bases from V and 1 base from J, with 8 bases in between. Looked up from germline, CDR1 is SGHVS and CDR2 is FNYEAQ. The CDR3 coding sequence is TGTGCCAGCAGCCTCGTATGGAACACCGGGGAGCTGTTTTTT. Its translation is CASSLVWNTGELFF. Supplemented by reference TRBV7-6 and TRBJ2-2, the full variable domain reads GAGVSQSPRYKVTKRGQDVALRCDPISGHVSLYWYRQALGQGPEFLTYFNYEAQQDKSGLPNDRFSAERPEGSISTLTIQRTEQRDSAMYRCASSLVWNTGELFFGEGSRLTVL.

The chain carries TRBV24-1 and TRBJ1-2; 12 bases align to TRBD1. Germline V gene lookup returns CDR1 KGHDR and CDR2 SFDVKD. The length of the CDR3 is 16 residues. Losses at the gene ends were 0 bases for V and 5 bases for J; bases not matched to a gene: 3. CDR3 protein: CATSDLPGQGAYGYTF. The CDR3 DNA is TGTGCCACCAGTGATTTGCCGGGACAGGGGGCTTATGGCTACACCTTC.

The genes are TRBV7-3 and TRBJ2-6; D is ambiguous. This CDR3 comprises 15 residues. The germline gives CDR1 SGHTA, CDR2 FQGTGA. The ends were cut back, 3 bases at V and 0 bases at J, with 6 bases in the middle. The CDR3 bases are TGTGCCAGCAGCTTGTCTCGCTCTGGGGCCAACGTCCTGACTTTC. Protein: CASSLSRSGANVLTF. Full variable domain (missing parts from reference TRBV7-3 and TRBJ2-6): GAGVSQTPSNKVTEKGKYVELRCDPISGHTALYWYRQSLGQGPEFLIYFQGTGAADDSGLPNDRFFAVRPEGSVSTLKIQRTERGDSAVYLCASSLSRSGANVLTFGAGSRLTVL.

This clone was counted a single time. V is TRBV18 and J is TRBJ1-5; D perhaps matches TRBD1 (6 bases). The CDR3 is made up of 16 amino acids. V gave up 3 bases and J gave up 9 bases, with 21 bases separating them. Germline assignment: CDR1 KGHSH and CDR2 LQKENI. The DNA for the CDR3 is TGTGCCAGCTCACCTACTCATAGTTCGGGGGCGCCGCCCCAGCATTTT. It yields the protein CASSPTHSSGAPPQHF.

V gene TRBV7-2 combines with J gene TRBJ2-2, with D hard to call. The V and J ends lost 3 bases and 3 bases respectively, with 20 bases between them. CDR1 and CDR2 (germline): SGHTA, FQGNSA. This CDR3 region has 18 residues. The DNA of the CDR3 is TGTGCCAGCAGCTTTCGCCATAAAACAAGCCCCGACACCGGGGAGCTGTTTTTT. It codes for CASSFRHKTSPDTGELFF.

V and J are TRBV7-9 and TRBJ2-2; no clear D gene. Deletions cut 2 bases from V and 7 bases from J, with 14 bases between. There are 15 residues in the CDR3. Germline-derived CDR1 and CDR2 are SEHNR and FQNEAQ (reference sequence). This chain's CDR3 is CASSLINLMSGELFF. DNA of the CDR3: TGTGCCAGCAGCTTAATCAACCTGATGAGCGGGGAGCTGTTTTTT.

This chain connects TRBV6-2 or TRBV6-3 to TRBJ2-7, with D unresolved. Trimming left V 4 bases short and J 4 bases short, with 11 bases between. Germline CDR1 is MNHEY and CDR2 is SVGEGT. The CDR3 length is 13 residues. The CDR3 loop is CASSSLVPYEQYF. The CDR3 nucleotides are TGTGCCAGCAGTTCCTTAGTACCTTACGAGCAGTACTTC.

The chain joins TRBV7-9 to TRBJ1-5, with D possibly TRBD1 on 5 matching bases. Germline lookup yields CDR1 SEHNR and CDR2 FQNEAQ (reference sequence). Trimming left V 3 bases short and J 1 base short, with 7 bases between. The CDR3 contains 14 residues. CDR3 in DNA: TGTGCCAGCAGCTTGAGGGGAAGCAATCAGCCCCAGCATTTT. Translating it yields CASSLRGSNQPQHF.

The chain employs TRBV11-2 and TRBJ1-4; D uncertain. Germline V lookup: CDR1 SGHAT, CDR2 FQNNGV. The CDR3 runs to 14 residues. V lost 6 bases and J 0 bases, leaving 8 bases between the germline ends. CDR3 DNA sequence: TGTGCCAGCAGTCGTGGGTCAACTAATGAAAAACTGTTTTTT. It yields the protein CASSRGSTNEKLFF.

This chain uses TRBV28 with TRBJ2-3; TRBD2 matches at 9 bases. The CDR3 covers 21 residues. V dropped 6 bases and J dropped 2; count of bases not matched to a gene: 24. CDR1 is MDHEN, CDR2 SYDVKM, per germline. The CDR3 DNA is TGTGCCAGCAGAGTGCTCCCCTGGGGGGCAAAGGGACTAGCAGACACAGATACGCAGTATTTT. Its protein is CASRVLPWGAKGLADTDTQYF. Full variable domain (missing parts from reference TRBV28 and TRBJ2-3): DVKVTQSSRYLVKRTGEKVFLECVQDMDHENMFWYRQDPGLGLRLIYFSYDVKMKEKGDIPEGYSVSREKKERFSLILESASTNQTSMYLCASRVLPWGAKGLADTDTQYFGPGTRLTVL.